This T cell receptor beta chain was obtained from a study of identical twins. V was trimmed by 0 bases and J by 5 bases, leaving 10 bases between them. Germline loops: CDR1 WSHSY, CDR2 SAAADI. The CDR3 has 14 amino acids. One entry per CDR3 protein results from TCRdb running MiXCR on the 5' RACE reads. The sample includes some 630,000 distinct CDR3 sequences, 7.1% of them seen just once. In this sample, this clonotype turned up many times. These same data were also listed under a study on yellow fever vaccine responses in identical twins.

This TCR was recovered from a woman between 18 and 29 years old in good health. The rearrangement links TRBV10-2 to TRBJ1-1; perhaps TRBD1 as D (5 bases). The sequenced material came from PBMCs. CDR3 DNA sequence: TGCGCCAGCAGTGAGTCTAGGGGTGGGACTGAAGCTTTCTTT. Translated, it gives CASSESRGGTEAFF.